This is a list of T cell receptor beta chains from one sample in a study of T cells in localized non-small cell lung cancer. Libraries were prepared by immunoSEQ multiplex PCR; TCRdb keeps only in-frame clonotypes and omits some of them. Among more than 2,500 clones listed, about 24% were seen once. Sequenced here: lung tumor tissue, sampled before any cancer treatment. The receptors were gathered from a man aged 40-75 years with stage I squamous cell lung carcinoma. The CDR3 runs from the conserved cysteine through the conserved F or W. D genes are given only for firm matches. Clone size appears in some rows only: once, few, many, or a class for an expanded clone.

. | TRBJ1-1 | TRBV5-1 | . | CASSFRDGGTEAFF | TGCGCCAGCAGCTTCAGGGATGGCGGCACTGAAGCTTTCTTT
. | TRBJ2-7 | TRBV19 | . | CASSKGQLYEQYF | TGTGCCAGTAGTAAAGGACAGCTTTACGAGCAGTACTTC
. | TRBJ1-5 | TRBV10-2 | TRBD1 | CASRSGDRGRDQPQHF | TGCGCCAGCAGGAGCGGCGACAGGGGGCGCGATCAGCCCCAGCATTTT
. | TRBJ2-5 | TRBV10-2 | . | CASSESRERGSRETQYF | TGCGCCAGCAGTGAGTCCCGGGAGAGGGGGAGCCGGGAGACCCAGTACTTC
. | TRBJ2-1 | TRBV11-3 | TRBD2 | CASSKTSGGLFEQFF | TGTGCCAGCAGCAAGACTAGCGGGGGGCTGTTTGAGCAGTTCTTC
few | TRBJ2-7 | TRBV9 | . | CASSESGTHTYEQYF | TGTGCCAGCAGCGAATCCGGGACTCACACCTACGAGCAGTACTTC
few | TRBJ1-2 | TRBV23-1 | . | CASSLEGDYGYTF | TGCGCCAGCAGCTTGGAGGGGGACTATGGCTACACCTTC
. | TRBJ2-7 | TRBV14 | . | CASSHFNSRGEQYF | TGTGCCAGCAGCCACTTCAATAGCAGGGGCGAGCAGTACTTC
medium-sized | TRBJ1-4 | TRBV11-3 | . | CASSLLGETNEKLFF | TGTGCCAGCAGCTTACTTGGAGAGACTAATGAAAAACTGTTTTTT
few | TRBJ1-1 | TRBV29-1 | TRBD1 | CSVEVGTANTEAFF | TGCAGCGTTGAAGTGGGGACAGCGAACACTGAAGCTTTCTTT
few | TRBJ1-5 | TRBV6-8 | . | CASSSDSSQPQHF | TGTGCCAGCAGTTCCGACAGCTCTCAGCCCCAGCATTTT
few | TRBJ1-5 | TRBV28 | . | CASSFFDSLNQPQHF | TGTGCCAGCAGTTTCTTCGACAGTCTCAATCAGCCCCAGCATTTT
. | TRBJ2-1 | TRBV5-1 | TRBD1 | CASSLGPRGNEQFF | TGCGCCAGCAGCTTGGGTCCCAGGGGGAATGAGCAGTTCTTC
. | TRBJ1-2 | TRBV6-8 | . | CASSYTFHGAGQNYGYTF | TGTGCCAGCAGTTATACCTTCCATGGGGCAGGGCAAAACTATGGCTACACCTTC
few | TRBJ1-2 | TRBV16 | . | CASSSRQATGYTF | TGTGCCAGCAGCTCGCGACAGGCAACGGGCTACACCTTC
. | TRBJ2-2 | TRBV29-1 | TRBD1 | CSARDREAGELFF | TGCAGCGCTCGGGACAGGGAGGCCGGGGAGCTGTTTTTT
few | TRBJ1-2 | TRBV7-8 | TRBD1 | CASSEGTGYGYTF | TGTGCCAGCAGCGAGGGGACAGGCTATGGCTACACCTTC
few | TRBJ2-3 | TRBV9 | . | CASSTRGATSTDTQYF | TGTGCCAGCAGCACCCGGGGAGCTACTAGCACAGATACGCAGTATTTT
. | TRBJ1-6 | TRBV6-8 | . | CASSYVGGSPLHF | TGTGCCAGCAGTTACGTCGGTGGTTCACCCCTCCACTTT
. | TRBJ1-2 | TRBV9 | . | CASSEGAAGYTF | TGTGCCAGCAGTGAAGGGGCTGCGGGCTACACCTTC
few | TRBJ2-6 | TRBV28 | . | CASSLFRGPTGANVLTF | TGTGCCAGCAGTTTATTTCGGGGCCCGACTGGGGCCAACGTCCTGACTTTC
. | TRBJ1-2 | TRBV14 | . | CASSQADVAPSGYTF | TGTGCCAGCAGCCAAGCGGACGTTGCCCCGAGTGGCTACACCTTC
. | TRBJ1-2 | TRBV11-3 | TRBD1 | CASSPWDSLGSGYTF | TGTGCCAGCAGCCCCTGGGACAGTCTAGGGTCTGGCTACACCTTC
. | TRBJ2-2 | TRBV19 | . | CASTQTTGELFF | TGTGCCAGTACACAGACGACCGGGGAGCTGTTTTTT
. | TRBJ2-7 | TRBV11-3 | . | CASSPDWGASYEQYF | TGTGCCAGCAGTCCAGACTGGGGGGCCTCCTACGAGCAGTACTTC
few | TRBJ2-7 | TRBV30 | TRBD2 | CAWSVGLAGAYEQYF | TGTGCCTGGAGTGTTGGACTAGCGGGGGCCTACGAGCAGTACTTC
. | TRBJ1-4 | TRBV18 | . | CASSPDPLSGLFF | TGTGCCAGCTCACCCGACCCCTTAAGTGGACTGTTTTTT
. | TRBJ2-3 | TRBV4-1 | . | CASSQDLGQLSTDTQYF | TGCGCCAGCAGCCAAGATCTGGGCCAGTTGAGCACAGATACGCAGTATTTT
. | TRBJ1-2 | TRBV18 | TRBD1 | CASSLVDRGNGYTF | TGTGCCAGCTCACTGGTCGACAGGGGAAATGGCTACACCTTC
few | TRBJ1-1 | TRBV19 | . | CASSIDLGFEAFF | TGTGCCAGTAGTATAGATCTAGGTTTTGAAGCTTTCTTT
few | TRBJ1-1 | TRBV23-1 | . | CASSQGGHTEAFF | TGCGCCAGCAGCCAAGGGGGACACACTGAAGCTTTCTTT
large | TRBJ2-1 | TRBV11-3 | TRBD2 | CASSLGTSGLNEQFF | TGTGCCAGCAGCTTAGGAACTAGCGGCCTCAATGAGCAGTTCTTC
medium-sized | TRBJ2-1 | TRBV11-3 | TRBD2 | CASSLGLALGDEQFF | TGTGCCAGCAGCTTAGGACTAGCGCTAGGGGATGAGCAGTTCTTC
few | TRBJ1-4 | TRBV6-8 | . | CASSYDARGFGKLFF | TGTGCCAGCAGTTACGACGCGAGGGGGTTTGGAAAACTGTTTTTT
medium-sized | TRBJ1-1 | TRBV9 | . | CASSEALGRWGLNTEAFF | TGTGCCAGCAGTGAAGCGCTGGGCCGGTGGGGGTTGAACACTGAAGCTTTCTTT
. | TRBJ2-7 | TRBV6-8 | TRBD2 | CAISKAGSSYEQYF | TGTGCCATCAGCAAAGCGGGGTCCTCCTACGAGCAGTACTTC
. | TRBJ1-5 | TRBV6-8 | . | CASTTGSSQPQHF | TGTGCCAGCACCACGGGGAGTAGTCAGCCCCAGCATTTT
few | TRBJ1-2 | TRBV11-3 | . | CASSLGGTANYGYTF | TGTGCCAGCAGCTTAGGGGGAACAGCTAACTATGGCTACACCTTC
few | TRBJ1-3 | TRBV9 | . | CASSENGNTIYF | TGTGCCAGCAGTGAAAATGGAAACACCATATATTTT
few | TRBJ2-3 | TRBV6-7 | . | CASRLLPTGGAIDTQYF | TGTGCCAGCAGATTACTCCCTACTGGGGGCGCCATAGATACGCAGTATTTT
few | TRBJ2-2 | TRBV6-8 | . | CASSFTNTGELFF | TGTGCCAGCAGTTTCACGAACACCGGGGAGCTGTTTTTT
few | TRBJ1-1 | TRBV29-1 | . | CSVVPSIRNTEAFF | TGCAGCGTTGTCCCCTCCATTCGGAACACTGAAGCTTTCTTT
. | TRBJ1-2 | TRBV6-8 | . | CASIKGRGLGLYSYTF | TGTGCCAGCATCAAAGGCCGGGGCCTGGGCCTATATAGCTACACCTTC
few | TRBJ1-1 | TRBV7-2 | . | CASSSLQGGEAFF | TGTGCCAGCAGTTCCCTTCAGGGAGGTGAAGCTTTCTTT
medium-sized | TRBJ1-2 | TRBV28 | . | CASSSGANYGYTF | TGTGCCAGCAGTTCGGGGGCTAACTATGGCTACACCTTC
. | TRBJ2-7 | TRBV11-3 | . | CASSTWTQGSYEQYF | TGTGCCAGCAGCACCTGGACGCAGGGATCCTACGAGCAGTACTTC
large | TRBJ1-1 | TRBV28 | . | CASSLPMNTEAFF | TGTGCCAGCAGCCTCCCCATGAACACTGAAGCTTTCTTT
medium-sized | TRBJ1-2 | TRBV11-3 | . | CASSSVGLGGYWGYTF | TGTGCCAGCAGCTCCGTGGGGCTAGGGGGATACTGGGGCTACACCTTC
few | TRBJ2-5 | TRBV30 | . | CAWSVESRTQYF | TGTGCCTGGAGTGTAGAATCACGGACCCAGTACTTC
. | TRBJ2-3 | TRBV5-1 | . | CASSLDGVVDTQYF | TGCGCCAGCAGCTTGGACGGGGTGGTAGATACGCAGTATTTT
few | TRBJ1-1 | TRBV19 | . | CASSQQGRLLAFF | TGTGCCAGTAGTCAACAGGGTCGGTTACTGGCTTTCTTT